This T cell receptor beta chain comes out of a study of OX40 agonist ivuxolimab in advanced cancers. For the study at large: Two cutaneous melanoma patients and one hepatocellular carcinoma patient, three in all, had partial responses.

V dropped 4 bases and J dropped 6; count of bases not matched to a gene: 9. CDR1 is SGHRS, CDR2 YFSETQ, per germline. The CDR3 contains 15 residues. TCRdb's copy holds only in-frame clones and misses some; the assay was immunoSEQ multiplex PCR. The sample holds approximately 65,000 clones, over 80% seen once. The timepoints at which blood was sampled were baseline, cycle 4 day 1, and cycle 7 day 1. The receptor was isolated from an adult with an advanced solid tumor such as melanoma, head and neck, liver or kidney cancer. The specimen comprised CD4+ or CD8+ T cells sorted from blood, sampled in a trial of the OX40 agonist ivuxolimab. The rearrangement links TRBV5-1 to TRBJ2-1; 8 nucleotides align to TRBD2. The CDR3 sequence: CASSPGAGAGNEQFF. CDR3 bases: TGCGCCAGCAGCCCAGGAGCGGGGGCAGGCAATGAGCAGTTCTTC.